This TCR beta chain was observed in a study of T cells in localized non-small cell lung cancer. Germline CDR1 is SGHTS and CDR2 is YDEGEE. V shed 5 bases and J shed 4 bases, with 13 bases lying between them. The CDR3 length is 14 residues. Points from the study as a whole: Greater T cell density in blood accompanied longer overall survival. The appearance of a median approximately 57 of the top 100 tumor clones was seen in adjacent lung. Clonality of T cells reached its maximum in uninvolved adjacent lung, surpassing tumor.

As regards this clone: Its antigen is as yet unknown.

Assay: immunoSEQ multiplex PCR; the TCRdb copy retains only in-frame clones and omits some. The sample lists over 20,000 clones, approximately 84% occurring once. The clonotype was recovered from a man aged 40-75 years with stage II lung adenocarcinoma. V is TRBV5-8 and J is TRBJ2-1, with D perhaps TRBD2 (6 bases). The specimen was PBMCs, collected before any cancer treatment. DNA for the CDR3: TGTGCCAGCAGGGGTCGCGGGGTGTACAATGAGCAGTTCTTC. It yields the protein CASRGRGVYNEQFF.